These 9 T cell receptor beta chains originate from one sample sequenced in a study of blood T cell repertoires in COVID-19. Data came from immunoSEQ multiplex PCR; TCRdb stores just in-frame clones and leaves some out. The sample lists 190,000 or so clones, roughly 85% occurring once. Material for sequencing was PBMCs or T cells enriched from blood (not recorded which). The receptors here all came from a middle-aged man who had recovered from COVID-19.

The rearrangement uses TRBV7-8 and TRBJ1-2, with 9 bases aligning to TRBD1. CDR3 length equals 16 residues. Germline-derived CDR1 and CDR2 are SGHVS and FQNEAQ. The ends lost 5 bases at V and 2 bases at J; junction bases unmatched: 9. The CDR3 DNA is TGTGCCAGCAGCCCCCGCCACAGGGGGCAGAACTATGGCTACACCTTC. Translating it yields CASSPRHRGQNYGYTF.

This sequence joins TRBV11-3 and TRBJ2-5; 14 nucleotides agree with TRBD2. Germline V gives CDR1 SGHNT, CDR2 YENEEA. Unmatched junction bases numbered 8, after V lost 0 bases and J lost 2 bases. CDR3 length equals 19 residues. CDR3 sequence (DNA): TGTGCCAGCAGCTTAGATACCGGACTAGCGGGAGGTAGACAAGAGACCCAGTACTTC. Translating it yields CASSLDTGLAGGRQETQYF.

J is TRBJ2-7 and V is TRBV5-4; 10 nucleotides line up with TRBD1. The ends lost 2 bases at V and 3 bases at J; junction bases unmatched: 8. This CDR3 contains 16 residues. Germline CDR1 reads SGHNT; CDR2 reads YYREEE (reference sequence). Written as DNA, the CDR3 is TGTGCCAGCAGCTTTTTAGACAGGGGGCGAAACTACGAGCAGTACTTC. Residues: CASSFLDRGRNYEQYF.

In its sample, this clone was seen a few times. The gene calls are TRBV7-2 and TRBJ1-4; TRBD1 aligns across 7 bases. With V trimmed by 3 bases and J by 3 bases, 4 bases remained unmatched. CDR1 SGHTA and CDR2 FQGNSA come from the germline V gene. CDR3 size: 15 residues. The CDR3 region has the DNA TGTGCCAGCAGCTTGGGGGGACAGCCTAATGAAAAACTGTTTTTT. Translating gives CASSLGGQPNEKLFF.

V and J are TRBV4-3 and TRBJ2-7; D unresolved. The CDR3 totals 14 residues. The V end lost 0 bases, the J end lost 2 bases, and 8 bases lay between the germline ends. Germline V gene data show CDR1 as LGHNA and CDR2 as YSLEER. The CDR3 DNA sequence: TGCGCCAGCAGCCAAGATGCAGGAACCTACGAGCAGTACTTC. Amino acid sequence: CASSQDAGTYEQYF.

The chain links TRBV2 to TRBJ2-7, with 10 nucleotides matching TRBD2. V was clipped by 5 bases and J by 6 bases; unmatched bases: 7. This CDR3 contains 14 residues. Germline lookup yields CDR1 SNHLY and CDR2 FYNNEI. The CDR3 loop reads CASSLLAGDSEQYF. In DNA, the CDR3 is TGTGCCAGCAGTTTGCTAGCGGGAGACTCCGAGCAGTACTTC.

The chain has TRBV9 and TRBJ1-3; D ambiguous. Germline lookup yields CDR1 SGDLS and CDR2 YYNGEE. V was cut by 4 bases and J by 4 bases, with 12 bases left in between. This CDR3 comprises 14 residues. CDR3 sequence reads: CASSPQVSGNTIYF. The CDR3 coding sequence is TGTGCCAGCAGCCCTCAGGTCTCAGGAAACACCATATATTTT.

This clone showed up just once. The chain is built from TRBV2 and TRBJ2-2; 14 bases fit TRBD2. The germline gives CDR1 SNHLY, CDR2 FYNNEI. The CDR3 contains 16 residues. V was clipped by 6 bases and J by 7 bases; unmatched bases: 7. The CDR3 reads CASRRGLAGVSGELFF. The CDR3 DNA is TGTGCCAGCAGGCGGGGACTAGCGGGAGTCAGCGGGGAGCTGTTTTTT.

The rearrangement links TRBV27 to TRBJ1-6; TRBD1 matches at 8 bases. CDR3 length equals 14 residues. Trimming took 5 bases from V and 7 from J; bases not matched to a gene: 4. The germline V gene has CDR1 MNHEY and CDR2 SMNVEV (reference sequence). The CDR3 DNA is TGTGCCAGCAGTCAACAGGGGGACAATTCACCCCTCCACTTT. Translated, it gives CASSQQGDNSPLHF.